One sample yielded the 17 T cell receptor beta chains listed below, sequenced in a study of cytomegalovirus exposure and HLA in healthy donors. 60 Vbeta and 13 Jbeta primers were used in PCR. Data came from immunoSEQ multiplex PCR; TCRdb stores just in-frame clones and leaves some out. Of approximately 210,000 clones in the sample, 75% to 85% were seen once. Source material: PBMCs. The receptors derive from a woman aged 45 to 65 in good health and CMV-seronegative.

The chain couples TRBV7-9 to TRBJ1-1; D call uncertain. The germline V gene has CDR1 SEHNR and CDR2 FQNEAQ (reference sequence). Trimming shortened V by 7 bases and J by 3 bases, and 15 bases separated the two germline ends. This CDR3 region has 14 residues. The CDR3 here is CASTKEETYTEAFF. Here the CDR3 DNA reads TGTGCCAGCACTAAAGAGGAGACGTACACTGAAGCTTTCTTT.

V usage is TRBV5-5 and J usage is TRBJ2-1; TRBD2 agrees at 8 bases. The V segment lost 0 bases and the J segment 8 bases; nucleotides outside the gene matches: 10. Germline CDR1 and CDR2: SGHKS and YYEKEE (reference sequence). The CDR3 sequence is 16 residues long. CDR3 sequence (DNA): TGTGCCAGCAGCTTGGATGTCGGCGGGGGGCGCGATGAGCAGTTCTTC. This sequence encodes CASSLDVGGGRDEQFF. Looking up the rest from reference TRBV5-5 and TRBJ2-1 gives the full variable domain: DAGVTQSPTHLIKTRGQQVTLRCSPISGHKSVSWYQQVLGQGPQFIFQYYEKEERGRGNFPDRFSARQFPNYSSELNVNALLLGDSALYLCASSLDVGGGRDEQFFGPGTRLTVL.

The gene calls are TRBV7-9 and TRBJ2-7; D perhaps matches TRBD1 (7 bases). The CDR3 runs to 14 residues. With 5 bases removed from V and 6 bases from J, the gap between germline ends came to 17 bases. The germline V gene has CDR1 SEHNR and CDR2 FQNEAQ (reference sequence). In DNA form, the CDR3 reads TGTGCCAGCAGCCTAGAACGGCAGGGGGGCGAGCAGTACTTC. Translation gives CASSLERQGGEQYF.

The rearrangement joins TRBV7-3 to TRBJ2-3; 9 nucleotides agree with TRBD1. CDR3 length equals 14 residues. CDR1 is SGHTA and CDR2 is FQGTGA in the germline V gene. J was trimmed by 1 base and V by 5 bases; bases with no gene match: 1. The CDR3 sequence: CASSRDRGTDTQYF. CDR3 in DNA: TGTGCCAGCAGCCGGGACAGGGGCACAGATACGCAGTATTTT.

The rearrangement links TRBV7-9 to TRBJ1-5; D unresolved. V was trimmed by 1 base and J by 4 bases, leaving 8 bases between them. The length of the CDR3 is 14 residues. Germline V gene sequence: CDR1 SEHNR, CDR2 FQNEAQ (reference sequence). The CDR3 region has the DNA TGTGCCAGCAGCTTAGTAGGAGGGAATCAGCCCCAGCATTTT. Residues: CASSLVGGNQPQHF.

The V and J genes are TRBV5-4 and TRBJ2-7; 13 nucleotides align to TRBD2. The CDR3 sequence is 19 residues long. From germline, CDR1 is SGHNT and CDR2 YYREEE (reference sequence). Trimming at V came to 2 bases and at J to 7 bases, leaving 18 bases not matched to a gene. The CDR3 spells CASSLSGTSGAFRAREQYF. The DNA of the CDR3 is TGTGCCAGCAGCTTATCCGGGACTAGCGGGGCCTTTCGGGCGCGGGAGCAGTACTTC. Looking up the rest from reference TRBV5-4 and TRBJ2-7 gives the full variable domain: ETGVTQSPTHLIKTRGQQVTLRCSSQSGHNTVSWYQQALGQGPQFIFQYYREEENGRGNFPPRFSGLQFPNYSSELNVNALELDDSALYLCASSLSGTSGAFRAREQYFGPGTRLTVT.

The chain is built from TRBV28 and TRBJ2-7; 11 nucleotides line up with TRBD2. The junction had 3 bases not matched to a gene; V was cut back by 2 bases and J by 3 bases. Germline assignment: CDR1 MDHEN and CDR2 SYDVKM. The CDR3 is 15 residues long. The CDR3 sequence is CASSLGTSGFYEQYF. In DNA, the CDR3 is TGTGCCAGCAGTTTAGGGACTAGCGGATTCTACGAGCAGTACTTC.

This clone occurred once. The chain carries TRBV28 and TRBJ2-2; 7 bases are shared with TRBD1. The J segment lost 3 bases and the V segment lost 3 bases, leaving 4 bases of the junction unmatched. The CDR3 loop spans 15 amino acids. Germline loops: CDR1 MDHEN, CDR2 SYDVKM. CDR3 bases: TGTGCCAGCAGTTTTGGGGACAGAGACACCGGGGAGCTGTTTTTT. Protein sequence: CASSFGDRDTGELFF.

The chain is built from TRBV7-3 and TRBJ1-3, with 9 bases fitting TRBD1. CDR3 size: 17 residues. The V gene's germline CDR1 is SGHTA and CDR2 FQGTGA. J lost 4 bases, V lost 1 base, and 8 bases had no gene match. The DNA of the CDR3 is TGTGCCAGCAGCTTAAAGTACGGACAGGGGTCCGGAAACACCATATATTTT. Translated: CASSLKYGQGSGNTIYF.

V gene TRBV4-2 combines with J gene TRBJ1-2; no reliable D call. The CDR3 extends over 14 amino acids. Trimming shortened V by 0 bases and J by 8 bases, and 13 bases separated the two germline ends. Looked up from germline, CDR1 is LGHNA and CDR2 is YNFKEQ. CDR3 residues: CASSQDPGSRGYTF. The CDR3 DNA follows: TGTGCCAGCAGCCAAGATCCAGGCTCACGGGGCTACACCTTC.

This clone occurred once. The chain is built from TRBV9 and TRBJ2-3; 7 nucleotides line up with TRBD2. CDR3 length equals 15 residues. Trimming took 0 bases from V and 2 from J; bases not matched to a gene: 3. Germline values: CDR1 SGDLS, CDR2 YYNGEE. CDR3 DNA sequence: TGTGCCAGCAGCGTAGCGGGAGGAATCACAGATACGCAGTATTTT. As protein: CASSVAGGITDTQYF.

The genes are TRBV18 and TRBJ2-1, with D uncertain. This CDR3 has 15 amino acids. Trimming removed 3 bases at V and 0 bases at J, with 9 bases between. Looked up from germline, CDR1 is KGHSH and CDR2 is LQKENI. The CDR3 region is CASSPPLSSYNEQFF. The CDR3 DNA follows: TGTGCCAGCTCACCTCCACTGAGCTCCTACAATGAGCAGTTCTTC.

J is TRBJ1-1 and V is TRBV12-2; the D segment call TRBD1 is taken from the table without a DNA check. TRBV12-2 is a pseudogene locus. The CDR3 is made up of 17 amino acids. The CDR3 here is CASRSDRESTQGTEAFF. The CDR3 coding sequence is TGTGCAAGTCGCTCAGACAGGGAGTCGACCCAGGGAACTGAAGCTTTCTTT.

This clone was picked up a small number of times. V gene TRBV29-1 combines with J gene TRBJ1-1; D unclear. Germline V lookup: CDR1 SQVTM, CDR2 ANQGSEA. The ends were cut back, 4 bases at V and 7 bases at J, with 7 bases in the middle. The CDR3 is made up of 10 amino acids. CDR3: CSVGDLEAFF. The CDR3 DNA sequence: TGCAGCGTTGGAGACCTTGAAGCTTTCTTT.

The chain has TRBV5-1 and TRBJ1-2, with TRBD1 as a possible D gene (5 bases). Germline V gene sequence: CDR1 SGHRS, CDR2 YFSETQ. The CDR3 consists of 14 residues. V was clipped by 0 bases and J by 5 bases, with 11 bases between them. The CDR3 spells CASSLGQGSYGYTF. The CDR3 region has the DNA TGCGCCAGCAGCTTGGGTCAGGGTTCGTATGGCTACACCTTC.

The chain couples TRBV9 to TRBJ2-1; TRBD1 agrees at 9 bases. Germline V gene sequence: CDR1 SGDLS, CDR2 YYNGEE. J gave up 12 bases and V 0 bases, and 10 bases lay outside the gene matches. CDR3 length equals 15 residues. CDR3 nucleotides: TGTGCCAGCAGCGTAGGGGGGGACAGGGCTTTAGGGCAGTTCTTC. This translates into CASSVGGDRALGQFF.

The V gene is TRBV6-5, the J gene TRBJ2-2; tentatively, D is TRBD1 (6 bases). The V and J ends lost 4 bases and 6 bases respectively, with 18 bases between them. The CDR3 is 16 amino acids. Looked up from germline, CDR1 is MNHEY and CDR2 is SVGAGI. The CDR3 DNA follows: TGTGCCAGCAGTTCAACAGGGCAATGGGGTCCCGGGGAGCTGTTTTTT. This sequence encodes CASSSTGQWGPGELFF.